This T cell receptor beta chain was sequenced in a study of cytomegalovirus exposure and HLA in healthy donors (dated by TCRdb to 2015 to 2018). For the study in its entirety: An earlier analysis of roughly 570 of the donors reported around 280 Gb of sequence data and 95 million to 130 million unique TCR beta sequences obtained from about 170 million T cells. An early release covering roughly 640 HLA-typed donors comprised approximately 290 gigabases of sequencing data and about 90 million unique TCR sequences. Of the roughly 400 genotyped donors, roughly 85% fell in the genetic ancestry cluster associated with self-reported Caucasian donors. The study aimed to test whether cataloging public T cell receptors could reveal signatures of past pathogen exposure. The study profiled the T cell repertoires of 550 to 700 subjects by immunosequencing and related them to cytomegalovirus serostatus. In addition to the first cohort of 650 to 800 subjects, a separate validation cohort of 120 different subjects was used. To predict cytomegalovirus infection status, the study brought together high-throughput TCR immunosequencing, statistical association of individual TCRs with disease status, and machine learning. To study patterns of TCR occurrence, a later analysis re-analyzed previously published TCR beta repertoires from just over 650 donors and added high-resolution HLA genotyping. Rather than drawing on any new phenotypic data, the later analysis identified candidate immune exposures from TCR beta sequences and the way those sequences occurred across donors. In an earlier analysis of over 550 of the donors, high-throughput TCR beta sequencing was used to judge whether each TCR beta V gene segment behaved as functional or pseudogenic. Donor age, sex, ethnicity and CMV serostatus were collected together with the repertoire data. A later genetic analysis used genome-wide SNP genotypes for about 60% of the roughly 700 donors, treating that subset as a discovery cohort. Every repertoire in the discovery cohort had been generated on one and the same sequencing platform. HLA typing included class I and class II loci at four-digit resolution. The number of typed donors differed by locus: about 629-640 for A, B, C, DRB1 and DQB1; approximately 540 for DQA1; about 600 for DPA1; and some 470 for DPB1. Four to six DR-DQ haplotypes were handled as single units for association and clustering because linkage in the cohort was strong. Across some 400 genotyped donors of the cohort, an average of approximately 220,000 unique TCR beta nucleotide sequences per donor were sequenced, and about a sixth of those sequences were non-productive. The study at large found these results: The study gave a list of under 200 TCR beta chains associated with cytomegalovirus. When HLA alleles, especially DR and DQ, strongly co-occurred, TCR associations were difficult to assign to individual alleles. Immune exposure information for the cohort was limited to CMV serostatus. In a later analysis, HLA-associated TCR beta chains showed more clonal expansion and lower generation probabilities than non-associated chains that were equally common. Because some donors lacked HLA typing at each locus, the association tests relied only on the typed subset. Because counts were too low, roughly 18 rarely observed V segments, including chromosome 9 orphons, were left out of the earlier analysis of 500 to 750 of the donors. A further reported finding was that TCR beta sequences accurately predicted the HLA-A and HLA-B alleles for most subjects in the first cohort. A later analysis found that most CMV-associated TCR beta chains appeared HLA-restricted, with HLA associations seemingly driven largely by CMV exposure. It was suggested by the authors that the approach could potentially be generalized to other disease states and immunological phenotypes. Three of the identified cytomegalovirus-associated TCR beta chains were confirmed in vitro to be specific for cytomegalovirus antigens. A cluster of highly shared sequence variants was judged likely to be a technical artifact of the sequencing pipeline. Roughly uniform sequencing depth across donors was assumed in presence/absence analyses, although this assumption may not hold. Across donors, most TCR sequences were observed very rarely, whereas some public TCRs were present in many individuals. Broadly in line with IMGT annotations, most TCR beta V segments showed up in productive rearrangements about 90% or about 30% of the time in an earlier analysis of about 500 of the donors. According to a later analysis, TCR association rates differed among HLA loci, with DRB1 alleles showing the most associated TCRs and HLA-C alleles showing the fewest. V-gene and J-gene trimming of TCR beta chains was associated with a missense DCLRE1C variant in a later genetic analysis, and the association was replicated in an independent cohort. Cytomegalovirus status was reported to be diagnosed by the classifier with high specificity and sensitivity in both the original and validation cohorts. According to a later genetic analysis, donors in an Asian-associated ancestry cluster had fewer N-insertions in productive TCRs than the approximately 650-donor mean. A later analysis associated roughly 17,000 TCR beta sequences with specific HLA alleles at a false discovery rate of 0.05. Correlated functional status among segregating V segments might reflect linkage disequilibrium, but an unknown experimental factor could not be ruled out. In a later analysis, several top co-occurrence clusters were reported to appear linked to parvovirus B19, influenza, CMV and Epstein-Barr virus. Only TCR beta chains were sequenced in this cohort, and the absence of alpha or paired-chain data limited detectable features.

The cohort consisted of some 670 healthy bone marrow donors. At the time of sampling, every cohort member was nominally healthy, though immune exposures that went unrecorded were likely present. The donor tested CMV seropositive, placing the donor among the 290 or so seropositive members of the cohort. Every donor gave a peripheral blood sample, and the peripheral blood mononuclear cells from that sample were used for TCR beta sequencing. The Qiagen DNeasy Blood Extraction Kit was used to extract genomic DNA from the blood cell samples. The library was built by means of the immunoSEQ multiplex PCR assay. For the multiplex PCR, a mixture combining 60 forward primers for TCR Vbeta segments and 13 reverse primers for TCR Jbeta segments was used. A multiplex PCR assay on genomic DNA amplified the CDR3 region of rearranged TCR beta genes. The amplified TCR beta libraries were sequenced on the Illumina HiSeq System as 87-base-pair reads. In the authors' own workflow: A later analysis counted tens of millions of unique TCR beta chains across the 550 to 700 repertoires, and some 11 million of these chains were shared by at least two donors. Raw reads were error-corrected and collapsed into unique sequences with a nearest-neighbor algorithm that merged closely related sequences to remove PCR and sequencing errors. CDR3 sequences were aligned to IMGT reference sequences to assign V, D and J gene segments. Each retained sequence needed at least a six-nucleotide match to both a V gene segment and a J gene segment. Rearrangements were classified as productive when the CDR3 lacked stop codons and remained in frame with V and J, and all other rearrangements were classified as non-productive. Following IMGT convention, CDR3 was defined as the stretch from the second conserved V-encoded cysteine to the conserved J-encoded phenylalanine. In an earlier analysis of approximately 500 of the donors, sequences lacking an unambiguous match to a single V gene segment were excluded. In an earlier analysis of 587 of the donors, V segments were called functional above 56.7% productive rearrangements and were called segregating when the between-donor standard deviation exceeded 5%. A statistical classification framework was built to diagnose cytomegalovirus status from the catalog of TCR beta chain sequences. V and J gene assignment, in a later analysis, came from comparing TCR nucleotide sequences with IMGT/GENE-DB human TR gene sequences. The TCRdist pipeline was used in a later analysis to assign CDR3 sequences and most-parsimonious VDJ recombination scenarios. In a later analysis, each TCR beta chain was defined by its CDR3 amino acid sequence together with its V-gene family, and reads lacking a unique V-gene family were excluded. A later analysis removed 592 highly shared, low-generation-probability nucleotide sequences to deal with suspected cross-contamination and a sequencing artifact. In a later analysis, a clonal expansion index was calculated for each public chain from normalized within-repertoire ranks of inferred template counts. A later analysis computed generation probabilities with a VDJ recombination model fitted to out-of-frame rearrangements, and checked the results against IGoR. A later analysis scored TCR-TCR, TCR-HLA and TCR-CMV co-occurrence with hypergeometric tests, applying a repertoire-size bias correction to TCR pairs. To estimate false discovery rates, a later analysis permuted the HLA or CMV assignments 20 times. In a later analysis, co-occurring TCRs were grouped using DBSCAN, and TCRdist sequence similarity was added for clustering within HLA-allele-positive subsets. Repertoires with fewer than 30,000 or more than 120,000 public chains, plus five repertoires with anomalous nucleotide sharing, were excluded from co-occurrence clustering. Not all clones reach the TCRdb copy of this immuneACCESS table, which keeps in-frame sequences only. Checked studies attribute under half of the gap to unresolved V genes and leave the rest unexplained. Clone size and the V and J calls come from that table; the DNA yielded D and trimming. The table for this sample lists roughly 89,000 clones; around 74% of them were counted only once. The top ten constitute roughly a tenth of the sample.

With respect to this clone: Which antigen it targets is not known. No quality values exist for individual bases; no much larger clone is one base distant.

Sequences were obtained from PBMCs. The receptor was isolated from a man younger than 45 in good health and CMV-seropositive.

The CDR3 here reads CASSARTDPNTGELFF. In nucleotide form, the sequence is TGTGCCAGCAGCGCAAGGACAGATCCGAACACCGGGGAGCTGTTTTTT. The chain is assembled from TRBV9 and TRBJ2-2; perhaps TRBD1 is the D gene, with 6 bases matching. Cut back by 3 bases and 0 bases, the V and J ends lie 12 bases apart. From cysteine to phenylalanine, the CDR3 is 16 amino acids long. Just the 48-base CDR3 DNA is kept, in frame starting at base 1. Via the germline V gene, CDR1 is SGDLS and CDR2 YYNGEE.